One T cell receptor beta chain is described in this entry. Its antigen is not known. This sample was taken from a study of cytomegalovirus exposure and HLA in healthy donors. Findings and limits, study-wide: It was reported that the classifier diagnosed cytomegalovirus status with high specificity and sensitivity in both the original and validation cohorts.

Amplification used 60 Vbeta primers and 13 Jbeta primers. Methods used by the authors: An analysis that came later counted some 80 million unique TCR beta chains, approximately 12 million shared. Assay: immunoSEQ multiplex PCR; the TCRdb copy retains only in-frame clones and omits some. The V and J calls and clone size come from that table; D and trimming were worked out from the DNA. The top ten hold roughly 6% of the sample, which has 100,000 to 150,000 clones, 74% seen once. The CDR3 totals 15 residues. Germline assignment: CDR1 SGHAT and CDR2 FQNNGV. Losses at the gene ends were 4 bases for V and 7 bases for J; bases not matched to a gene: 9.

The sequencing input was PBMCs. The gene calls are TRBV11-2 and TRBJ2-7; 11 bases map to TRBD1. The TCR comes from a woman in her forties or fifties in good health and CMV-seropositive. The CDR3 here is CASSSGTGGTLEQYF. In DNA form, the CDR3 reads TGTGCCAGCAGCTCCGGGACAGGGGGTACCTTGGAGCAGTACTTC.